Following are 29 T cell receptor beta chains from one sample sequenced in a study of blood T cells in healthy people across ages. Then a second PCR, running about 6 to 12 cycles, was carried out with a sample-barcoded 5' primer and a J-beta primer mix. TCRdb recomputed calls from the 5' RACE reads with MiXCR, one row per CDR3 protein. The table includes 450,000 to 700,000 distinct CDR3 sequences, roughly 28% detected once. Sequenced sample: blood. The receptors come from a woman aged 70 to 79 in good health.

The chain recombines TRBV24-1 with TRBJ2-1; D not certain. Germline V lookup: CDR1 KGHDR, CDR2 SFDVKD. V lost 3 bases and J lost 8, with 13 bases in between. CDR3 size: 14 residues. The CDR3 here is CATSDPSLRDEQFF. The CDR3 DNA sequence: TGTGCCACCAGTGATCCAAGCCTGAGAGATGAGCAGTTCTTC.

This clonotype occurred a few times. The chain links TRBV21-1 to TRBJ1-5; the table calls TRBD1, which could not be checked here. TRBV21-1 has pseudogene status. CDR3 size: 15 residues. CDR3 region: CASSKLGQGNQPQHF. Written as DNA, the CDR3 is TGTGCCAGCAGCAAATTGGGACAGGGCAATCAGCCCCAGCATTTT.

This sequence joins TRBV24-1 and TRBJ2-5; D unresolved. Looked up from germline, CDR1 is KGHDR and CDR2 is SFDVKD. The CDR3 has 13 residues. Trimming stripped 2 bases from V and 7 bases from J, with 10 bases between. The CDR3: CATSDSASRTQYF. CDR3 sequence (DNA): TGTGCCACCAGTGATTCGGCATCCCGGACCCAGTACTTC.

The V and J genes are TRBV6-6 and TRBJ1-5; TRBD1 might be the D (6 bases). Germline V CDR1 and CDR2: MNHNY, SVGAGI (reference sequence). V was clipped by 2 bases and J by 1 base, with 15 bases between them. This CDR3 comprises 17 residues. The CDR3 region has the DNA TGTGCCAGCAGTTACGGAGGCGGGGGCCGGAGCAATCAGCCCCAGCATTTT. Translating gives CASSYGGGGRSNQPQHF.

The chain carries TRBV10-3 and TRBJ1-1; TRBD1 might be the D (5 bases). The germline CDR1 and CDR2 sequences are ENHRY and SYGVKD. The CDR3 has 12 amino acids. Trimming removed 10 bases at V and 3 bases at J, with 12 bases between. For the CDR3, the DNA is TGTGCCACCAGGGCGGGGGACACTGAAGCTTTCTTT. The encoded protein is CATRAGDTEAFF.

In its sample, this clonotype was seen a few times. The chain has TRBV9 and TRBJ1-2, with TRBD1 as a possible D gene (6 bases). V was shortened by 3 bases and J by 6 bases, with 15 bases between the two germline ends. CDR1 and CDR2 from the germline V gene are SGDLS and YYNGEE. The CDR3 has 14 amino acids. CDR3 sequence (DNA): TGTGCCAGCAGCGCTTCAGGGGAGTGGAATGGCTACACCTTC. This translates into CASSASGEWNGYTF.

The V gene is TRBV3-1, the J gene TRBJ2-5; D is perhaps TRBD2 (5 bases). The CDR3 extends over 13 amino acids. CDR1 is LGHDT and CDR2 is YNNKEL in the germline V gene (reference sequence). With 7 bases removed from V and 1 base from J, the gap between germline ends came to 10 bases. The CDR3 spells CASNVGLQETQYF. The CDR3 region has the DNA TGTGCCAGCAATGTAGGACTCCAAGAGACCCAGTACTTC.

This clonotype was recorded a few times. The V call is TRBV20-1, the J call TRBJ1-2, with no clear D. The CDR3 is 11 residues long. The V end lost 4 bases, the J end lost 4 bases, and 7 bases lay between the germline ends. Germline CDR1 and CDR2: DFQATT and SNEGSKA (reference sequence). CDR3 sequence (DNA): TGCAGTGCTATGCGGACCTATGGCTACACCTTC. Its translation is CSAMRTYGYTF.

This clonotype has only a few counts. V gene TRBV7-2 combines with J gene TRBJ1-5, with D unresolved. CDR1 is SGHTA, CDR2 FQGNSA, per germline. The CDR3 spans 13 residues. V lost 6 bases and J 6 bases, leaving 12 bases between the germline ends. This CDR3 is CASRGTAGQPQHF. The DNA for the CDR3 is TGTGCCAGCAGGGGCACAGCGGGTCAGCCCCAGCATTTT.

This chain uses TRBV7-9 with TRBJ2-7; TRBD2 aligns across 11 bases. Germline assignment: CDR1 SEHNR and CDR2 FQNEAQ (reference sequence). This CDR3 has 13 residues. The trim removed 7 bases at V and 5 bases at J, leaving 4 bases unmatched. CDR3 sequence reads: CASIGTSGHEQYF. CDR3 nucleotides: TGTGCCAGCATCGGGACTAGCGGTCACGAGCAGTACTTC.

This clonotype turned up a few times. A read error may account for a junction end that differs from germline. This rearrangement joins TRBV7-6 to TRBJ1-6; D is ambiguous. Per germline, CDR1 SGHVS and CDR2 FNYEAQ. The CDR3 loop spans 14 amino acids. Here the CDR3 reads CASSFIAKELFVNF. DNA of the CDR3: TGTGCCAGCAGCTTCATTGCGAAGGAACTTTTCGTCAACTTT.

The CDR3 here is CASSGGGKRTQYF. CDR3 nucleotide sequence: TGTGCCAGCAGTGGAGGGGGCAAGAGGACCCAGTACTTC. The genes are TRBV12-3 or TRBV12-4 and TRBJ2-5, with a tentative D call TRBD1 (7 bases). The length of the CDR3 is 13 residues. Trimming shortened V by 5 bases and J by 7 bases, and 14 bases separated the two germline ends.

This clonotype was seen a handful of times. This sequence joins TRBV15 and TRBJ2-5; D not resolved. The assigned J gene may be wrong: the sequence end matches TRBJ2-7 better. CDR3 length: 15 amino acids. CDR1 is LNHNV, CDR2 YYDKDF, per germline (reference sequence). CDR3 bases: TGTGCCACCAGCAGATCTAAAGGAACCGGCTACGAGCAGTACTTC. Translating gives CATSRSKGTGYEQYF.

The gene calls are TRBV29-1 and TRBJ2-3; D is uncertain. V dropped 0 bases and J dropped 7 bases, with 14 bases sitting between them. There are 14 residues in the CDR3. Looked up from germline, CDR1 is SQVTM and CDR2 is ANQGSEA. CDR3 sequence (DNA): TGCAGCGTTGAAGAACTTGGACGTCGGTATACGCAGTATTTT. Translating gives CSVEELGRRYTQYF.

This clonotype has a handful of counts. V usage is TRBV12-3 or TRBV12-4 and J usage is TRBJ1-2; TRBD1 might be the D (5 bases). V was pared by 3 bases and J by 8 bases, with 13 bases between. The CDR3 sequence is 13 residues long. CDR3 sequence reads: CASSLSQGRGYTF. CDR3 bases: TGTGCCAGCAGTTTGTCCCAGGGTCGGGGCTACACCTTC.

Remarks on this clonotype: In this CDR3 the conserved last residue, phenylalanine or tryptophan, is missing, so a read error is likely. V usage is TRBV7-3 and J usage is TRBJ1-1; D ambiguous. From germline, CDR1 is SGHTA and CDR2 FQGTGA. The CDR3 covers 13 residues. V lost 5 bases, J lost 2 bases, and 9 bases lay in between. The CDR3 sequence is CASSVGFNTEAFS. The CDR3 region has the DNA TGTGCCAGCAGCGTTGGGTTTAACACTGAAGCTTTCTCT.

This clonotype was detected a few times. The V and J genes are TRBV27 and TRBJ1-2; maybe TRBD1 (5 bases). Germline CDR1 is MNHEY and CDR2 is SMNVEV (reference sequence). V gave up 5 bases and J gave up 14 bases, with 21 bases separating them. The CDR3 covers 13 residues. The CDR3 spells CASSGPGTAHITF. DNA of the CDR3: TGTGCCAGCAGTGGACCAGGGACTGCACATATAACCTTC.

The V and J genes are TRBV5-4 and TRBJ2-7; TRBD1 matches at 7 bases. TRBJ2-5 explains the end of the DNA better; the J call may be wrong. This CDR3 has 15 amino acids. In germline, CDR1 is SGHNT, CDR2 YYREEE (reference sequence). The CDR3 coding sequence is TGTGCCAGCAGCTCATACAGACAGGGCCAAGAGACCCAGTACTTC. Its protein product is CASSSYRQGQETQYF.

This clonotype has a handful of counts. The chain recombines TRBV7-2 with TRBJ1-5; 11 nucleotides agree with TRBD1. Germline CDR1 and CDR2: SGHTA and FQGNSA. The CDR3 covers 17 residues. Trimming removed 1 base from V and 4 bases from J; junction bases left unmatched: 6. The chain's CDR3 is CASSLGGTGGRNQPQHF. In DNA form, the CDR3 reads TGTGCCAGCAGCTTAGGGGGGACAGGGGGACGGAATCAGCCCCAGCATTTT. The entire variable domain, with the rest obtained from reference TRBV7-2 and TRBJ1-5, is as follows: GAGVSQSPSNKVTEKGKDVELRCDPISGHTALYWYRQSLGQGLEFLIYFQGNSAPDKSGLPSDRFSAERTGGSVSTLTIQRTQQEDSAVYLCASSLGGTGGRNQPQHFGDGTRLSIL.

The rearrangement links TRBV12-5 to TRBJ2-1, with D tentatively TRBD1 or TRBD2 (6 bases each). This CDR3 spans 15 amino acids. With 1 base removed from V and 10 bases from J, the gap between germline ends came to 17 bases. Germline V gene lookup returns CDR1 LGHNT and CDR2 FRNRAP. This chain's CDR3 is CASGLGTGAPGEQFF. CDR3 DNA: TGTGCTAGTGGTTTGGGTACGGGGGCACCGGGCGAGCAGTTCTTC.

The chain uses TRBV7-2 and TRBJ2-3, with a possible D match to TRBD2 (6 bases). CDR3 size: 14 residues. Trimming took 1 base from V and 8 from J, leaving 13 bases between them. In germline, CDR1 is SGHTA, CDR2 FQGNSA. The DNA of the CDR3 is TGTGCCAGCAGCTTAGAGGGACTGGGCGGTACGCAGTATTTT. It is translated as CASSLEGLGGTQYF. Full variable domain (outside the CDR3, taken from reference TRBV7-2 and TRBJ2-3): GAGVSQSPSNKVTEKGKDVELRCDPISGHTALYWYRQSLGQGLEFLIYFQGNSAPDKSGLPSDRFSAERTGGSVSTLTIQRTQQEDSAVYLCASSLEGLGGTQYFGPGTRLTVL.

Only a few counts were recorded for this clonotype. The chain links TRBV6-5 to TRBJ2-1; 8 bases are shared with TRBD2. V was clipped by 2 bases and J by 7 bases; unmatched bases: 7. The CDR3 runs 15 residues. Per germline, CDR1 MNHEY and CDR2 SVGAGI. The chain's CDR3 is CASSYVGGGRNEQFF. The CDR3 coding sequence is TGTGCCAGCAGTTACGTCGGCGGGGGGCGAAATGAGCAGTTCTTC.

This clonotype was observed a handful of times. The V and J genes are TRBV4-2 and TRBJ2-5; D is perhaps TRBD1 or TRBD2 (5 bases each). The V and J ends lost 3 bases and 5 bases respectively, with 16 bases between them. The germline gives CDR1 LGHNA, CDR2 YNFKEQ. The CDR3 spans 15 residues. In DNA form, the CDR3 reads TGTGCCAGCAGCCATGGGGGACCCCTGGGGGAGACCCAGTACTTC. Translated: CASSHGGPLGETQYF.

This clonotype was counted only a few times. The CDR3 bases are TGTGCCAGCAGTTACCTTACAGGGGCCTACGAGCAGTACTTC. It specifies CASSYLTGAYEQYF. The chain uses TRBV6-5 and TRBJ2-5; 7 nucleotides match TRBD1. TRBJ2-7 explains the end of the DNA better; the J call may be wrong. The CDR3 totals 14 residues. Germline CDR1 and CDR2: MNHEY and SVGAGI.

This clonotype was seen a single time. The chain combines TRBV7-3 with TRBJ2-3, with D perhaps matching TRBD2 (6 bases). The CDR3 length is 15 residues. V was shortened by 2 bases and J by 4 bases, with 13 bases between the two germline ends. The germline CDR1 and CDR2 sequences are SGHTA and FQGTGA. CDR3 loop: CASSLFGLAADTQYF. As DNA, the CDR3 is TGTGCCAGCAGCTTATTCGGCTTAGCGGCAGATACGCAGTATTTT.

The rearrangement uses TRBV5-1 and TRBJ1-6, with D hard to call. The CDR3 is made up of 15 amino acids. CDR1 and CDR2 from the germline V gene are SGHRS and YFSETQ. Trimming stripped 0 bases from V and 4 bases from J, with 8 bases between. The chain's CDR3 is CASSLASAYNSPLHF. As DNA, the CDR3 is TGCGCCAGCAGCTTGGCCTCAGCGTATAATTCACCCCTCCACTTT.

As to this clonotype: One end of the junction is discordant with germline, which a read error may explain. V usage is TRBV15 and J usage is TRBJ2-1; 10 bases are shared with TRBD1. The DNA end favors TRBJ2-7, so the J call may be wrong. Germline lookup yields CDR1 LNHNV and CDR2 YYDKDF (reference sequence). CDR3 length: 15 amino acids. The CDR3 nucleotides read TGTGTCACCGGGCTTAGGACAGGGGGTTCCTACGAGCAGTACTTC. It is translated as CVTGLRTGGSYEQYF.

The DNA of the CDR3 is TGCAGCGTTGAGGTCCTGTCGTCCGGCTACACCTTC. Translation: CSVEVLSSGYTF. The chain employs TRBV29-1 and TRBJ1-2; no reliable D call. This CDR3 comprises 12 residues. The germline CDR1 and CDR2 sequences are SQVTM and ANQGSEA. Between the trimmed V and J ends, which lost 3 bases and 8 bases, there was a span of 13 bases.

This clonotype has just a few counts. The chain recombines TRBV20-1 with TRBJ1-2, with D uncertain. This CDR3 has 11 amino acids. Trimming stripped 6 bases from V and 7 bases from J, with 12 bases between. Germline CDR1 is DFQATT and CDR2 is SNEGSKA (reference sequence). This CDR3 reads CSAQLGSGYTF. The CDR3 bases are TGCAGTGCCCAATTAGGGTCTGGCTACACCTTC.